The 4 T cell receptor beta chains below all came from one sample that was sequenced in a study of blood T cell repertoires in COVID-19. The table came from immunoSEQ multiplex PCR; TCRdb's copy has only in-frame clones and leaves some out. Of 80,000 or so clones listed, around 86% were seen once; the top ten hold 1.5% to 2.5%. Material: peripheral blood. These receptors all come from a woman aged 55-69 years with acute or convalescent COVID-19.

The chain couples TRBV20-1 to TRBJ1-1; D uncertain. Trimming shortened V by 7 bases and J by 2 bases, and 11 bases separated the two germline ends. The CDR3 is 12 amino acids. In germline, CDR1 is DFQATT, CDR2 SNEGSKA (reference sequence). The CDR3 protein is CSGSAGNTEAFF. The CDR3 nucleotides are TGCAGTGGTAGTGCGGGTAACACTGAAGCTTTCTTT.

V and J are TRBV15 and TRBJ1-4; D is ambiguous. The ends were cut back, 0 bases at V and 7 bases at J, with 6 bases in the middle. CDR3 size: 13 residues. CDR1 is LNHNV and CDR2 is YYDKDF in the germline V gene (reference sequence). CDR3 region: CATSRDRGEKLFF. DNA for the CDR3: TGTGCCACCAGCAGAGATCGAGGTGAAAAACTGTTTTTT.

The chain is built from TRBV7-9 and TRBJ1-2, with unresolved D. CDR1 and CDR2 from the germline V gene are SEHNR and FQNEAQ (reference sequence). This CDR3 has 14 amino acids. V dropped 4 bases and J dropped 12 bases, with 21 bases sitting between them. The CDR3 spells CASSSGFNLGRNTF. CDR3 coding DNA: TGTGCCAGCAGCTCAGGCTTCAATTTAGGTCGAAACACCTTC. The full variable domain, completed using reference TRBV7-9 and TRBJ1-2, is DTGVSQNPRHKITKRGQNVTFRCDPISEHNRLYWYRQTLGQGPEFLTYFQNEAQLEKSRLLSDRFSAERPKGSFSTLEIQRTEQGDSAMYLCASSSGFNLGRNTFGSGTRLTVV.

V gene TRBV10-3 combines with J gene TRBJ2-3; TRBD1 aligns across 9 bases. V lost 6 bases, J lost 0 bases, and 4 bases stayed unmatched. The V gene's germline CDR1 is ENHRY and CDR2 SYGVKD. The CDR3 length is 15 residues. The CDR3 here is CAISAGTGSTDTQYF. The DNA for the CDR3 is TGTGCCATCAGCGCCGGGACAGGGAGCACAGATACGCAGTATTTT.